This T cell receptor (beta chain) was sequenced for a study of OX40 agonist ivuxolimab in advanced cancers. V was trimmed by 4 bases and J by 1 base, leaving 11 bases between them. CDR1 SGHRS and CDR2 YFSETQ come from the germline V gene. The CDR3 has 14 amino acids. Assay: immunoSEQ multiplex PCR; the TCRdb copy retains only in-frame clones and omits some. The sample includes about 60,000 clones, approximately 86% of them seen just once. The specimen was CD4+ or CD8+ T cells sorted from blood, collected in a trial of the OX40 agonist ivuxolimab. This rearrangement joins TRBV5-1 to TRBJ1-1; D is possibly TRBD1 (6 bases). The sequence was collected from an adult with an advanced solid tumor such as melanoma, head and neck, liver or kidney cancer. CDR3 DNA: TGCGCCAGCAGCCTTGGACAGACGAACACTGAAGCTTTCTTT. Protein sequence: CASSLGQTNTEAFF.